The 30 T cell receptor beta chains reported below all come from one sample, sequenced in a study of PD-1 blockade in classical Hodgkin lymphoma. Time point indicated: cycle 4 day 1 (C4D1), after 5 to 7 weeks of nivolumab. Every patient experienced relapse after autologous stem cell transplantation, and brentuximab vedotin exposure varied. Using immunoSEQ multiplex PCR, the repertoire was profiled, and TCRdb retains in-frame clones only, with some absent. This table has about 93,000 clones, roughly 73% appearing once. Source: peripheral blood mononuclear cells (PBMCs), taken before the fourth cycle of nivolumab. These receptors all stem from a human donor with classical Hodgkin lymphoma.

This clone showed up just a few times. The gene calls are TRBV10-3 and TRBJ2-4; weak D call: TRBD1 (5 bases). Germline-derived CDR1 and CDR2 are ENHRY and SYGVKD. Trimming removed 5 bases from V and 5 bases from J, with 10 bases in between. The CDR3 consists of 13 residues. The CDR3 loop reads CAISNLRENIQYF. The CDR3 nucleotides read TGTGCCATCAGTAACCTCAGGGAAAACATTCAGTACTTC.

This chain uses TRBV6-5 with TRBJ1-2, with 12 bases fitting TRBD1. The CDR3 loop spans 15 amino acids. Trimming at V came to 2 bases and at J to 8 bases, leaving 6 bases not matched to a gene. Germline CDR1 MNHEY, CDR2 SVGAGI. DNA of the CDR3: TGTGCCAGCAGTTACCAGGGACAGGGGGCAGGGGGCTACACCTTC. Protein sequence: CASSYQGQGAGGYTF.

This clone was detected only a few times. Here the CDR3 reads CASSILGGRNNEQFF. Here the CDR3 DNA reads TGTGCCAGTAGTATATTGGGGGGCCGGAACAATGAGCAGTTCTTC. The chain links TRBV19 to TRBJ2-1, with D tentatively TRBD1 or TRBD2 (6 bases each). The CDR3 has 15 residues. In germline, CDR1 is LNHDA, CDR2 SQIVND (reference sequence). Deletions cut 2 bases from V and 5 bases from J, with 13 bases between. The whole variable domain, filled in from reference TRBV19 and TRBJ2-1, reads DGGITQSPKYLFRKEGQNVTLSCEQNLNHDAMYWYRQDPGQGLRLIYYSQIVNDFQKGDIAEGYSVSREKKESFPLTVTSAQKNPTAFYLCASSILGGRNNEQFFGPGTRLTVL.

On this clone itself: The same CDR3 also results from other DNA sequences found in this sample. The CDR3 coding sequence is TGTGCCAGCGGCTCTGGAAACACCATATATTTT. It specifies CASGSGNTIYF. The chain couples TRBV6-5 to TRBJ1-3; no definite D call. Germline V gene lookup returns CDR1 MNHEY and CDR2 SVGAGI. This CDR3 is 11 amino acids long. V was clipped by 8 bases and J by 0 bases, with 2 bases between them.

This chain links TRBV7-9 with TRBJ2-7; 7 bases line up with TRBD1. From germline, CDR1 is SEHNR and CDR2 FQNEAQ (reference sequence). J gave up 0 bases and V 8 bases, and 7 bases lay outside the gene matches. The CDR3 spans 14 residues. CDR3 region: CASSETGYSYEQYF. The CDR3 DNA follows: TGTGCCAGCTCGGAGACAGGGTACTCCTACGAGCAGTACTTC.

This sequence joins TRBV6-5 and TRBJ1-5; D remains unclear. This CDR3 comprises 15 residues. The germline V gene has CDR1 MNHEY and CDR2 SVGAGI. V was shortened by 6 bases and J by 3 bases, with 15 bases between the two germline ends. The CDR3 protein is CASRTLVGPNQPQHF. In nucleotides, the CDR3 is TGTGCCAGCAGAACCCTGGTTGGGCCCAATCAGCCCCAGCATTTT.

The CDR3 is CASSLRDPYEQYF. The CDR3, as DNA: TGTGCCAGCAGCTTGAGGGACCCCTACGAGCAGTACTTC. The genes are TRBV5-6 and TRBJ2-7; D may be TRBD1 or TRBD2 (5 bases each). Trimming cost V 1 base and J 2 bases, with 7 bases left between them. CDR1 and CDR2 (germline): SGHDT, YYEEEE. This CDR3 has 13 residues.

The CDR3: CASSVTSGRGDYEQYF. The CDR3 coding sequence is TGTGCCAGTAGTGTTACTAGCGGGAGAGGGGACTACGAGCAGTACTTC. The chain carries TRBV19 and TRBJ2-7, with TRBD2 matching 11 bases. Germline V gene data show CDR1 as LNHDA and CDR2 as SQIVND (reference sequence). The CDR3 is 16 amino acids. With V trimmed by 5 bases and J by 3 bases, 9 bases remained unmatched.

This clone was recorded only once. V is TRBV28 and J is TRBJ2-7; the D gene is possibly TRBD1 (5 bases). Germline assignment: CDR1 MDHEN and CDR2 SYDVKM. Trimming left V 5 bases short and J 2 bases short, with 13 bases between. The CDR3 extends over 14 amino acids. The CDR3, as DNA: TGTGCCAGCAGTCCCCCTGACAGAGCCTACGAGCAGTACTTC. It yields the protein CASSPPDRAYEQYF.

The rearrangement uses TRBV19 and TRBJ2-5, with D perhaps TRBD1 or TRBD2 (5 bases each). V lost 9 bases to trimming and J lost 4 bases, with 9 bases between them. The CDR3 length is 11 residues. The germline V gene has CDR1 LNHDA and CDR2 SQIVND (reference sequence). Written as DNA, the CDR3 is TGTGCCAGCAGGGACGTAGAGACCCAGTACTTC. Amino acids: CASRDVETQYF.

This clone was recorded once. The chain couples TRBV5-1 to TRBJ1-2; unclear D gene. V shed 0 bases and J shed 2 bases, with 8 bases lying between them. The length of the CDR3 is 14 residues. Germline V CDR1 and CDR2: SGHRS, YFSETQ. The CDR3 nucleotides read TGCGCCAGCAGCTTGGAGGGAAGGAACTATGGCTACACCTTC. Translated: CASSLEGRNYGYTF.

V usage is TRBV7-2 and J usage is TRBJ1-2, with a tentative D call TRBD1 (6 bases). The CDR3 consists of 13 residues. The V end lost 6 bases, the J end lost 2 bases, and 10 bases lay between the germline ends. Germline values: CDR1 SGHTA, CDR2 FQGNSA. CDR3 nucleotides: TGTGCCAGCAGAGGGGGTGAGAACTATGGCTACACCTTC. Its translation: CASRGGENYGYTF. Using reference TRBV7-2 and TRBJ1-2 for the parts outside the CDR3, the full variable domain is GAGVSQSPSNKVTEKGKDVELRCDPISGHTALYWYRQSLGQGLEFLIYFQGNSAPDKSGLPSDRFSAERTGGSVSTLTIQRTQQEDSAVYLCASRGGENYGYTFGSGTRLTVV.

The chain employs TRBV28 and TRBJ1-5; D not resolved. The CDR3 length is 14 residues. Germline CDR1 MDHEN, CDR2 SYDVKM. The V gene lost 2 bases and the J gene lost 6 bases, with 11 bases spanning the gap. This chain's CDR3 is CASSLRWVGQPQHF. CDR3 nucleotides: TGTGCCAGCAGTTTAAGGTGGGTCGGTCAGCCCCAGCATTTT.

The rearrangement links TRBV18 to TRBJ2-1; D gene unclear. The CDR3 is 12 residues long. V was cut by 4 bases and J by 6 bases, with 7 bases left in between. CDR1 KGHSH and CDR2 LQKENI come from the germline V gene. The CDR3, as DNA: TGTGCCAGCTCACTGCCGTCCAATGAGCAGTTCTTC. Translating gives CASSLPSNEQFF.

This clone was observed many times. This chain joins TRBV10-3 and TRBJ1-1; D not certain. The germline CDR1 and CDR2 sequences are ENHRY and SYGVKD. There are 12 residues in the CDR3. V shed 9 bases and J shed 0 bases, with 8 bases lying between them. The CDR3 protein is CAIMDLNTEAFF. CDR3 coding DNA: TGTGCCATTATGGACCTGAACACTGAAGCTTTCTTT.

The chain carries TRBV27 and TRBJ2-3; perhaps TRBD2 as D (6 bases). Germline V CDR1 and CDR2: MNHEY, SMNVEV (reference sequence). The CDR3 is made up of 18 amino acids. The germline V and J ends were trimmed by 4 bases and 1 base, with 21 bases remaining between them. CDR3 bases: TGTGCCAGCAGTTCCGGCCTTGGAGGGGAGCGAGGCACAGATACGCAGTATTTT. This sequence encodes CASSSGLGGERGTDTQYF.

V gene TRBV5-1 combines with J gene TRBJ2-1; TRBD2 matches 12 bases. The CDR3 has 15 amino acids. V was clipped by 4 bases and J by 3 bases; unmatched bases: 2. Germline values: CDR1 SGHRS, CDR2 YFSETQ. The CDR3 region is CASSATSGGYNEQFF. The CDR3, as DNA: TGCGCCAGCAGCGCGACTAGCGGGGGCTACAATGAGCAGTTCTTC.

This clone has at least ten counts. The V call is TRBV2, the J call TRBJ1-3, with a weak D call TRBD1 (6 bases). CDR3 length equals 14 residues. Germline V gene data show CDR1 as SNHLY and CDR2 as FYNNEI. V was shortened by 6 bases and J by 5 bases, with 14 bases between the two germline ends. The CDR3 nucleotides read TGTGCCAGCAGGGGCGCAGGGGTGCGAAACACCATATATTTT. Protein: CASRGAGVRNTIYF.

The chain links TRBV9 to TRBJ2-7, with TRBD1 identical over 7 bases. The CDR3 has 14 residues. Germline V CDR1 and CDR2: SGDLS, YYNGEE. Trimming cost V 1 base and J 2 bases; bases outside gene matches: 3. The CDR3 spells CASSVRDSTYEQYF. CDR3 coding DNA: TGTGCCAGCAGCGTAAGGGACAGCACCTACGAGCAGTACTTC. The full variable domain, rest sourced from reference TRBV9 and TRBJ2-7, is DSGVTQTPKHLITATGQRVTLRCSPRSGDLSVYWYQQSLDQGLQFLIQYYNGEERAKGNILERFSAQQFPDLHSELNLSSLELGDSALYFCASSVRDSTYEQYFGPGTRLTVT.

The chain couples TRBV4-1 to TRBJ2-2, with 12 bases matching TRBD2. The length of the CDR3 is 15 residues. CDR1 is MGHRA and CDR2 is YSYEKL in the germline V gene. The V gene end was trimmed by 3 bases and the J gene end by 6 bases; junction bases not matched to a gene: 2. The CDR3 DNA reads TGCGCCAGCAGCCACCCTAGCGGGAGGGCCGGGGAGCTGTTTTTT. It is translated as CASSHPSGRAGELFF.

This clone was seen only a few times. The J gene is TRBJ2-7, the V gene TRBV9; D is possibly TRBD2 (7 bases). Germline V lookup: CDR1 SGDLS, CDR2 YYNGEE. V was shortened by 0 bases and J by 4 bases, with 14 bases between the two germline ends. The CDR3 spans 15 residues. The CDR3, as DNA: TGTGCCAGCAGCGTAGTCAGCGGGACATCTTACGAGCAGTACTTC. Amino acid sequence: CASSVVSGTSYEQYF.

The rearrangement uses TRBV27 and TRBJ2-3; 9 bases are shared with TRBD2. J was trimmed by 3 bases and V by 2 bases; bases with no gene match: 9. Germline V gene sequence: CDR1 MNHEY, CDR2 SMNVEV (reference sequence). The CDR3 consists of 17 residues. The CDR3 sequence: CASSLRVGLAGTDTQYF. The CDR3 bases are TGTGCCAGCAGTTTAAGGGTGGGGCTAGCGGGGACAGATACGCAGTATTTT.

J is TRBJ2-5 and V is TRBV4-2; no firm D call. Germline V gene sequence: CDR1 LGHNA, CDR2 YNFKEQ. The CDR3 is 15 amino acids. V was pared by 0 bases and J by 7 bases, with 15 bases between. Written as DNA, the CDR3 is TGTGCCAGCAGCCAAGATTTTGGGCGCCTGAGGACCCAGTACTTC. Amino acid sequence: CASSQDFGRLRTQYF.

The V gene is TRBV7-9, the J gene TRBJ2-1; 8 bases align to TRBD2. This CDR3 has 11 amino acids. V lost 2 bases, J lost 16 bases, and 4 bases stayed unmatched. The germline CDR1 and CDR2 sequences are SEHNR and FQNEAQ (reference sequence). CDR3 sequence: CASSLQGLVFF. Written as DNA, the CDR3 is TGTGCCAGCAGCTTACAGGGACTAGTTTTCTTC.

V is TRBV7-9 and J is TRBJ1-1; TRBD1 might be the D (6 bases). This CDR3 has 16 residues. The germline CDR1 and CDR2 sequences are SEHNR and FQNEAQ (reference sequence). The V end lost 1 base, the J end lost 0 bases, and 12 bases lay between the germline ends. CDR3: CASSLVGRTVNTEAFF. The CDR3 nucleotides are TGTGCCAGCAGCTTAGTTGGTCGGACAGTGAACACTGAAGCTTTCTTT.

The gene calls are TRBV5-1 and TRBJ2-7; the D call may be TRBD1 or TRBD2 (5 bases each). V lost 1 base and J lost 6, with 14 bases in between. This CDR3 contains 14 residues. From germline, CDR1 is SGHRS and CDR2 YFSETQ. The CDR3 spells CASSLTGTASEQYF. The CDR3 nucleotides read TGCGCCAGCAGCTTGACCGGGACCGCCAGCGAGCAGTACTTC.

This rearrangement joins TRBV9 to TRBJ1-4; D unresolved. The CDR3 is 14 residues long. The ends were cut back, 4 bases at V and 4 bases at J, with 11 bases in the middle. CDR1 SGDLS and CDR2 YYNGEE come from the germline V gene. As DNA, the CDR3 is TGTGCCAGCAGCCAAGGAAGCTATAATGAAAAACTGTTTTTT. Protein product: CASSQGSYNEKLFF.

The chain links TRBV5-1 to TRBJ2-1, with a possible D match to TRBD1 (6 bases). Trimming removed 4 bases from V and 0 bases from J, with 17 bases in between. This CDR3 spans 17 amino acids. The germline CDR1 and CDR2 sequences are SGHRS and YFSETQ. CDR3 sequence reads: CASSISGQFSSYNEQFF. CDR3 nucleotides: TGCGCCAGCAGCATCAGTGGACAGTTTAGCTCCTACAATGAGCAGTTCTTC.

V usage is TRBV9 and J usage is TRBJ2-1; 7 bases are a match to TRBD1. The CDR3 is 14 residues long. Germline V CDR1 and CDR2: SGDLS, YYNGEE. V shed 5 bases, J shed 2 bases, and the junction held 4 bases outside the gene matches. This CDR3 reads CASSDRVPYNEQFF. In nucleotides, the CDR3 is TGTGCCAGCAGTGACAGGGTTCCCTACAATGAGCAGTTCTTC.

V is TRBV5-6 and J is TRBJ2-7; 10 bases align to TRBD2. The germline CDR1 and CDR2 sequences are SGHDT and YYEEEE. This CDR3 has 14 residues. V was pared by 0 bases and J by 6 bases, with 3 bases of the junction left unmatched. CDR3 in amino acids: CASSLVLAGVEQYF. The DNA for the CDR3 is TGTGCCAGCAGCTTGGTTCTAGCGGGAGTCGAGCAGTACTTC.